The rows below give T cell receptor beta chains drawn from one sample of a study of blood T cell repertoires in COVID-19. Some clones are missing from TCRdb's copy, which holds only in-frame ones; the method was immunoSEQ multiplex PCR. The sample shows 250,000 or so clones, 84% of them seen only once. Sequencing input: peripheral blood. The receptors shown here come from a man in his forties who had recovered from COVID-19. Both conserved end residues are part of each CDR3. The D gene is left open where the match is weak. Expanded clones are given a class, and other clones once, few, many or no size at all.

D: TRBD1
J: TRBJ1-1
V: TRBV6-1
size: many
CDR3: CASSEYRGSTEAFF
DNA: TGTGCCAGCAGTGAATACAGGGGCAGCACTGAAGCTTTCTTT

D: TRBD2
J: TRBJ2-3
V: TRBV10-3
size: NA
CDR3: CAIWDYPSTDTQYF
DNA: TGTGCCATTTGGGACTACCCTAGCACAGATACGCAGTATTTT

D: TRBD1
J: TRBJ2-5
V: TRBV25-1
size: NA
CDR3: CASSGRMKGAGETQYF
DNA: TGTGCCAGCAGTGGGCGTATGAAGGGGGCTGGCGAGACCCAGTACTTC

D: TRBD2
J: TRBJ2-1
V: TRBV6-5
size: NA
CDR3: CASSRGVPKRGEQFF
DNA: TGTGCCAGCAGCCGGGGGGTTCCGAAGAGGGGTGAGCAGTTCTTC

D: TRBD1
J: TRBJ1-2
V: TRBV9
size: NA
CDR3: CASSAPSDRGNYGYTF
DNA: TGTGCCAGCAGCGCACCCTCGGACAGGGGTAACTATGGCTACACCTTC

D: NA
J: TRBJ1-2
V: TRBV20-1
size: few
CDR3: CSARHSGYTF
DNA: TGCAGTGCTAGACACAGTGGCTACACCTTC

D: TRBD1
J: TRBJ1-1
V: TRBV20-1
size: once
CDR3: CSASQTGTGEAFF
DNA: TGCAGTGCTAGTCAAACCGGGACAGGTGAAGCTTTCTTT

D: TRBD1
J: TRBJ1-6
V: TRBV28
size: NA
CDR3: CASSSPPGQGSSPLHF
DNA: TGTGCCAGCAGTTCCCCCCCGGGACAGGGTAGTTCACCCCTCCACTTT

D: NA
J: TRBJ1-3
V: TRBV3-1/TRBV3-2
size: few
CDR3: CASSLRNTIYF
DNA: TGTGCCAGCAGCCTAAGAAACACCATATATTTT

D: TRBD2
J: TRBJ2-7
V: TRBV14
size: NA
CDR3: CASSLWTSPVGSYEQYF
DNA: TGTGCCAGCAGCCTCTGGACTAGCCCCGTTGGGTCCTACGAGCAGTACTTC

D: TRBD2
J: TRBJ2-3
V: TRBV19
size: NA
CDR3: CASSLLAGGPTDTQYF
DNA: TGTGCCAGTAGTTTACTAGCGGGAGGGCCAACAGATACGCAGTATTTT

D: TRBD2
J: TRBJ2-5
V: TRBV20-1
size: many
CDR3: CSASLGAGGTQYF
DNA: TGCAGTGCTAGTCTTGGGGCGGGGGGGACCCAGTACTTC

D: TRBD2
J: TRBJ2-7
V: TRBV9
size: NA
CDR3: CASSVADGTTYEQYF
DNA: TGTGCCAGCAGCGTAGCTGACGGGACTACCTACGAGCAGTACTTC

D: TRBD1
J: TRBJ2-2
V: TRBV27
size: NA
CDR3: CASGYRGRTGELFF
DNA: TGTGCCAGCGGATACAGGGGGCGCACCGGGGAGCTGTTTTTT

D: TRBD2
J: TRBJ2-1
V: TRBV3-1/TRBV3-2
size: NA
CDR3: CASSQVTLASGSGQFF
DNA: TGTGCCAGCAGCCAAGTCACTTTGGCTAGCGGCAGCGGGCAGTTCTTC

D: TRBD1
J: TRBJ1-2
V: TRBV6-5
size: NA
CDR3: CASSYSEGAALYGYTF
DNA: TGTGCCAGCAGTTACTCAGAGGGGGCAGCCCTCTATGGCTACACCTTC

D: NA
J: TRBJ2-1
V: TRBV14
size: NA
CDR3: CASSQDQRARYNEQFF
DNA: TGTGCCAGCAGCCAAGATCAGCGGGCACGTTACAATGAGCAGTTCTTC

D: NA
J: TRBJ1-6
V: TRBV7-2
size: NA
CDR3: CASSLEGRGSPLHF
DNA: TGTGCCAGCAGCTTAGAGGGGCGGGGTTCACCCCTCCACTTT

D: NA
J: TRBJ1-5
V: TRBV6-5
size: NA
CDR3: CASSLPGQPQHF
DNA: TGTGCCAGCAGCCTCCCCGGTCAGCCCCAGCATTTT

D: NA
J: TRBJ1-2
V: TRBV4-3
size: few
CDR3: CASSQDNGAPIRGYTF
DNA: TGCGCCAGCAGCCAAGATAACGGAGCTCCTATACGGGGCTACACCTTC

D: TRBD1
J: TRBJ1-4
V: TRBV11-2
size: NA
CDR3: CASSYGTGGLFF
DNA: TGTGCCAGCAGCTACGGGACAGGGGGACTGTTTTTT

D: NA
J: TRBJ1-1
V: TRBV5-8
size: NA
CDR3: CASSNRGAFF
DNA: TGTGCCAGCAGCAACCGAGGGGCTTTCTTT

D: NA
J: TRBJ2-7
V: TRBV4-1
size: NA
CDR3: CASSQDLGRAYEQYF
DNA: TGCGCCAGCAGCCAAGATTTGGGGAGAGCCTACGAGCAGTACTTC

D: TRBD1
J: TRBJ1-2
V: TRBV2
size: NA
CDR3: CASSDFGTGAIGYTF
DNA: TGTGCCAGCAGTGATTTTGGGACAGGGGCCATTGGCTACACCTTC

D: TRBD2
J: TRBJ2-7
V: TRBV19
size: NA
CDR3: CASSIFASGGAKDEQYF
DNA: TGTGCCAGTAGTATCTTCGCTAGCGGGGGTGCTAAGGACGAGCAGTACTTC

D: TRBD1
J: TRBJ1-1
V: TRBV10-3
size: NA
CDR3: CAISEIFDRGLRNTEAFF
DNA: TGTGCCATCAGTGAAATTTTCGACAGGGGACTCAGGAACACTGAAGCTTTCTTT

D: NA
J: TRBJ2-5
V: TRBV9
size: NA
CDR3: CASSVGVRGSETQYF
DNA: TGTGCCAGCAGCGTAGGGGTCAGGGGCTCGGAGACCCAGTACTTC

D: TRBD2
J: TRBJ2-1
V: TRBV10-1
size: NA
CDR3: CASSGAAGAVNEQFF
DNA: TGCGCCAGCAGTGGGGCAGCGGGAGCTGTCAATGAGCAGTTCTTC

D: NA
J: TRBJ1-6
V: TRBV5-4
size: once
CDR3: CASSLKSSPLHF
DNA: TGTGCCAGCAGCTTAAAAAGCTCACCCCTCCACTTT

D: TRBD1
J: TRBJ2-7
V: TRBV6-5
size: NA
CDR3: CASTPGTGTYEQYF
DNA: TGTGCCAGCACCCCGGGGACAGGGACTTACGAGCAGTACTTC

D: NA
J: TRBJ2-1
V: TRBV5-4
size: NA
CDR3: CASSFGGRSYNEQFF
DNA: TGTGCCAGCAGCTTTGGCGGCCGCTCCTACAATGAGCAGTTCTTC

D: NA
J: TRBJ2-7
V: TRBV15
size: few
CDR3: CATSRVQARDEQYF
DNA: TGTGCCACCAGCAGAGTGCAGGCCAGGGACGAGCAGTACTTC

D: TRBD1
J: TRBJ1-3
V: TRBV2
size: NA
CDR3: CASSRQGSSGNTIYF
DNA: TGTGCCAGCAGTAGACAGGGAAGCTCTGGAAACACCATATATTTT

D: NA
J: TRBJ2-3
V: TRBV6-2/TRBV6-3
size: NA
CDR3: CASSVPGLNTQYF
DNA: TGTGCCAGCAGTGTACCGGGACTTAATACGCAGTATTTT

D: NA
J: TRBJ1-1
V: TRBV5-1
size: NA
CDR3: CASSLAAGDTEAFF
DNA: TGCGCCAGCAGCTTGGCCGCCGGGGACACTGAAGCTTTCTTT

D: TRBD1
J: TRBJ1-1
V: TRBV7-2
size: NA
CDR3: CASSAQGAGNTEAFF
DNA: TGTGCCAGCAGCGCACAGGGGGCCGGGAACACTGAAGCTTTCTTT

D: NA
J: TRBJ2-5
V: TRBV5-1
size: NA
CDR3: CASSLGAGNFQETQYF
DNA: TGCGCCAGCAGCTTGGGTGCGGGGAACTTCCAAGAGACCCAGTACTTC

D: NA
J: TRBJ1-4
V: TRBV7-6
size: NA
CDR3: CASRRGWRSTNEKLFF
DNA: TGTGCCAGCCGTCGGGGGTGGAGGTCAACTAATGAAAAACTGTTTTTT

D: NA
J: TRBJ2-7
V: TRBV2
size: NA
CDR3: CASRTEGYEQYF
DNA: TGTGCCAGCCGGACGGAGGGCTACGAGCAGTACTTC

D: NA
J: TRBJ2-3
V: TRBV15
size: NA
CDR3: CASSRRGDTQYF
DNA: TGTGCCAGCTCGAGGCGGGGAGATACGCAGTATTTT